Described below is a single T cell receptor (beta chain) sequence and its context. This entry belongs to a study of blood T cell repertoires in COVID-19. The V segment lost 4 bases and the J segment 4 bases; nucleotides outside the gene matches: 9. The germline V gene encodes CDR1 SGDLS and CDR2 YYNGEE. The CDR3 sequence is 15 residues long. Repertoires were generated with immunoSEQ multiplex PCR, while TCRdb's copy carries only in-frame clones and drops some. Of 210,000 or so clones listed, approximately 86% are singletons. The material sequenced was peripheral blood. The genes are TRBV9 and TRBJ2-3, with 7 nucleotides matching TRBD2. The sequence was obtained from a woman in her twenties or thirties with COVID-19, enrolled during active disease. DNA of the CDR3: TGTGCCAGCAGCATGAGCGGGGCCGACTCAGATACGCAGTATTTT. This gives the protein CASSMSGADSDTQYF.